The 8 T cell receptor beta chains below all came from one sample that was sequenced in a study of PD-1 blockade in classical Hodgkin lymphoma. Each patient experienced a relapse that followed autologous stem cell transplantation, and brentuximab vedotin exposure varied. Sequencing was performed with immunoSEQ multiplex PCR; in TCRdb, only in-frame clones are kept and a portion is missing. This table has about 18,000 clones, roughly 80% appearing once. The material sequenced was peripheral blood mononuclear cells (PBMCs), taken at baseline. Every receptor here comes from a human donor with classical Hodgkin lymphoma.

This clone was seen only a few times. The chain combines TRBV6-6 with TRBJ2-1, with unresolved D. The CDR3 loop spans 12 amino acids. The V gene lost 2 bases and the J gene lost 2 bases, with 1 base spanning the gap. Germline assignment: CDR1 MNHNY and CDR2 SVGAGI (reference sequence). In nucleotides, the CDR3 is TGTGCCAGCAGTTACCCCTACAATGAGCAGTTCTTC. Encoded protein: CASSYPYNEQFF.

The rearrangement links TRBV9 to TRBJ2-3, with TRBD2 identical over 9 bases. Germline lookup yields CDR1 SGDLS and CDR2 YYNGEE. Trimming removed 3 bases from V and 5 bases from J; junction bases left unmatched: 10. The CDR3 spans 16 residues. For the CDR3, the DNA is TGTGCCAGCAGCGATATAGCGGGGGCGCGGGGAGATACGCAGTATTTT. Its translation: CASSDIAGARGDTQYF.

This clone appeared a single time. This chain connects TRBV5-4 to TRBJ2-7, with 13 nucleotides matching TRBD2. The germline V gene encodes CDR1 SGHNT and CDR2 YYREEE (reference sequence). This CDR3 region has 17 residues. After removal of 4 bases from V and 5 bases from J, the junction contained 12 bases not matched to a gene. CDR3 protein: CASSPDRTSGRFNEQYF. CDR3 DNA sequence: TGTGCCAGCAGCCCTGACAGGACTAGCGGGAGATTCAACGAGCAGTACTTC. Using reference TRBV5-4 and TRBJ2-7 for the parts outside the CDR3, the full variable domain is ETGVTQSPTHLIKTRGQQVTLRCSSQSGHNTVSWYQQALGQGPQFIFQYYREEENGRGNFPPRFSGLQFPNYSSELNVNALELDDSALYLCASSPDRTSGRFNEQYFGPGTRLTVT.

V usage is TRBV6-4 and J usage is TRBJ2-1; D unresolved. The V and J ends lost 0 bases and 9 bases respectively, with 9 bases between them. The germline gives CDR1 MRHNA, CDR2 SNTAGT. The CDR3 has 13 residues. CDR3 bases: TGTGCCAGCAGTGACTCGACAACGAGTGAGCAGTTCTTC. Protein: CASSDSTTSEQFF.

In this sample, this clone is medium-sized. J is TRBJ2-6 and V is TRBV5-6; the D is unclear. The germline V and J ends were trimmed by 2 bases and 0 bases, with 6 bases remaining between them. In germline, CDR1 is SGHDT, CDR2 YYEEEE. This CDR3 region has 15 residues. Written as DNA, the CDR3 is TGTGCCAGCAGCTTAGGGAACTCTGGGGCCAACGTCCTGACTTTC. It codes for CASSLGNSGANVLTF.

V gene TRBV14 combines with J gene TRBJ2-5, with 8 bases that match TRBD1. Germline CDR1 and CDR2: SGHDN and FVKESK. This CDR3 contains 15 residues. With V trimmed by 3 bases and J by 7 bases, 10 bases remained unmatched. The CDR3 region is CASSQLDRAGGTQYF. CDR3 sequence (DNA): TGTGCCAGCAGCCAGCTGGACAGGGCCGGCGGGACCCAGTACTTC.

This clone was observed once. The chain carries TRBV5-1 and TRBJ1-1, with D uncertain. The CDR3 totals 15 residues. Germline V gives CDR1 SGHRS, CDR2 YFSETQ. The V gene lost 0 bases and the J gene lost 4 bases, with 13 bases spanning the gap. CDR3 sequence (DNA): TGCGCCAGCAGCTTGGTGTCCCACGAGGGCACTGAAGCTTTCTTT. This gives the protein CASSLVSHEGTEAFF.

This chain joins TRBV27 and TRBJ2-1, with 9 nucleotides matching TRBD2. The CDR3 is 16 residues long. V was clipped by 3 bases and J by 10 bases; unmatched bases: 13. In germline, CDR1 is MNHEY, CDR2 SMNVEV (reference sequence). CDR3 in amino acids: CASSLGREGGLQEQFF. CDR3 coding DNA: TGTGCCAGCAGTTTGGGGCGGGAGGGGGGACTACAAGAGCAGTTCTTC.